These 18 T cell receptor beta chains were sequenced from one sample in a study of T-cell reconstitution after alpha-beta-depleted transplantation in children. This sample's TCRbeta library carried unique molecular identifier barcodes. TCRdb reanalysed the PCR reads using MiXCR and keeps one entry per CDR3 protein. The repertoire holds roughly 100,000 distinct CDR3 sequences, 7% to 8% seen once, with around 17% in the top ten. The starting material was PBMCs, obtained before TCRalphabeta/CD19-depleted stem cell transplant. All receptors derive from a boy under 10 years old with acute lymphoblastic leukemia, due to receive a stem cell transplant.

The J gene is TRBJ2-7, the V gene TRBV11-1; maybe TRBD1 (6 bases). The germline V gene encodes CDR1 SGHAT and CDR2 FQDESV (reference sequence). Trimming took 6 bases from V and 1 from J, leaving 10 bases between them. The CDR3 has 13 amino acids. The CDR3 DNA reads TGTGCCAGCAGTTTCGACAGGTCCTACGAGCAGTACTTC. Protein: CASSFDRSYEQYF.

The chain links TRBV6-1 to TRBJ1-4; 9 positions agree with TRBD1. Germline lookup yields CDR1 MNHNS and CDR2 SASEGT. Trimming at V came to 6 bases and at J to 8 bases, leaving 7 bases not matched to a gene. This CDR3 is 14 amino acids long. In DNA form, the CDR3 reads TGTGCCAGCAGGGACAGGGGAGTAAGGGAAAAACTGTTTTTT. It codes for CASRDRGVREKLFF.

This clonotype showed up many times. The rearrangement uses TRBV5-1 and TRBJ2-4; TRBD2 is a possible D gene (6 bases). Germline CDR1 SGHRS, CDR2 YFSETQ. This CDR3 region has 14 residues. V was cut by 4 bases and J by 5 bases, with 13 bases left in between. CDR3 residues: CASSGQGGQNIQYF. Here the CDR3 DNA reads TGCGCCAGCAGCGGCCAGGGAGGCCAAAACATTCAGTACTTC.

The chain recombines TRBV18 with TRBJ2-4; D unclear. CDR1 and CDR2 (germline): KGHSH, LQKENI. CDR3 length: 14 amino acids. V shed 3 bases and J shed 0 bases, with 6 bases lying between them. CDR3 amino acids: CASSPILAKNIQYF. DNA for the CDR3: TGTGCCAGCTCACCGATACTAGCCAAAAACATTCAGTACTTC.

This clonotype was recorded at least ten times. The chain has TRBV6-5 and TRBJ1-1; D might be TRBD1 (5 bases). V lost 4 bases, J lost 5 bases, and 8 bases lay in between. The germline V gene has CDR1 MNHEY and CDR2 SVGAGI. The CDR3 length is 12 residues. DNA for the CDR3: TGTGCCAGCAGTTTCGGGGGAACTGAAGCTTTCTTT. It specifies CASSFGGTEAFF.

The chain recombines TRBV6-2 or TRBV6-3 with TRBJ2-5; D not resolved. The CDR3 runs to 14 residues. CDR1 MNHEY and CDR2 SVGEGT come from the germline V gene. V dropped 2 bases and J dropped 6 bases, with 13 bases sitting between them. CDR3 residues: CASSYPRPSQTQYF. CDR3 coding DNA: TGTGCCAGCAGTTACCCCCGGCCCAGTCAGACCCAGTACTTC.

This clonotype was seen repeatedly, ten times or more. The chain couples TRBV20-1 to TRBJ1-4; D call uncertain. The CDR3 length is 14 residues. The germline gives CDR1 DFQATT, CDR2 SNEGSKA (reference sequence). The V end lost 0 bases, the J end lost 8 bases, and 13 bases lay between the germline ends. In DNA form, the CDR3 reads TGCAGTGCTAGAGATGCCTCGCTCGTAGAAAAACTGTTTTTT. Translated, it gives CSARDASLVEKLFF.

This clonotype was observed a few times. This chain's CDR3 is CASRESGYTF. The CDR3 nucleotides read TGTGCCAGCAGAGAGAGTGGCTACACCTTC. This chain connects TRBV6-2 or TRBV6-3 to TRBJ1-2, with D uncertain. Trimming took 6 bases from V and 7 from J, leaving 6 bases between them. The CDR3 runs 10 residues. Germline V gene sequence: CDR1 MNHEY, CDR2 SVGEGT.

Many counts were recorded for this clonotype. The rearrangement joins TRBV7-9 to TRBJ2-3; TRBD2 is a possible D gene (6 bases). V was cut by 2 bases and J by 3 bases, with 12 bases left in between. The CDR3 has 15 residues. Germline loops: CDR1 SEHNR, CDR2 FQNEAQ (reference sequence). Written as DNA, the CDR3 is TGTGCCAGCAGCTTAAACCCGGGGGTGACAGATACGCAGTATTTT. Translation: CASSLNPGVTDTQYF.

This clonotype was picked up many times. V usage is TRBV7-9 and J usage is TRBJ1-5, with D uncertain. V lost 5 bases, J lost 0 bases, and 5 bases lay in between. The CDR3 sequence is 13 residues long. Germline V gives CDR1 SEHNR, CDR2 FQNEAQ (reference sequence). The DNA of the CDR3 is TGTGCCAGCAGCAGGTATAGCAATCAGCCCCAGCATTTT. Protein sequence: CASSRYSNQPQHF.

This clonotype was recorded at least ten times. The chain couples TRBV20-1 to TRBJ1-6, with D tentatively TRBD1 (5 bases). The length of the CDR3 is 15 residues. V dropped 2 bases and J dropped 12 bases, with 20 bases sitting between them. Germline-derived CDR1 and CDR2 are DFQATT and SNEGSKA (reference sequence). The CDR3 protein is CSARLTRQPSEPLHF. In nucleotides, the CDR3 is TGCAGTGCTAGACTGACAAGACAGCCCTCAGAACCCCTCCACTTT.

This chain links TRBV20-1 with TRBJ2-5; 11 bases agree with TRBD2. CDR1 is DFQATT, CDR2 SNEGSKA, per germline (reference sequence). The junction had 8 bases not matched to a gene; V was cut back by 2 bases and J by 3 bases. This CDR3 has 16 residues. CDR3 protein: CSARSLSGGAEETQYF. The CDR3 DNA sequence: TGCAGTGCTAGAAGTCTTAGCGGGGGGGCCGAAGAGACCCAGTACTTC.

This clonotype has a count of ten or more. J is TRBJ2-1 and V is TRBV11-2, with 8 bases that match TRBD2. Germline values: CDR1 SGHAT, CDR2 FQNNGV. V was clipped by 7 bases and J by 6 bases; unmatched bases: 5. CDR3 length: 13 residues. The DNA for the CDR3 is TGTGCCAGCATCGGGGGGGTCCGCAATGAGCAGTTCTTC. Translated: CASIGGVRNEQFF. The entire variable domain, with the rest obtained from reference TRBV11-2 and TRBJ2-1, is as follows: EAGVAQSPRYKIIEKRQSVAFWCNPISGHATLYWYQQILGQGPKLLIQFQNNGVVDDSQLPKDRFSAERLKGVDSTLKIQPAKLEDSAVYLCASIGGVRNEQFFGPGTRLTVL.

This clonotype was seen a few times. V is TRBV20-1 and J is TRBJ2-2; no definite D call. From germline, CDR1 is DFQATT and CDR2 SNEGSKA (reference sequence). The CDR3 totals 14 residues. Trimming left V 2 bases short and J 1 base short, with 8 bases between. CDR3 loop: CSARIRRNTGELFF. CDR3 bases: TGCAGTGCTAGAATACGACGGAACACCGGGGAGCTGTTTTTT.

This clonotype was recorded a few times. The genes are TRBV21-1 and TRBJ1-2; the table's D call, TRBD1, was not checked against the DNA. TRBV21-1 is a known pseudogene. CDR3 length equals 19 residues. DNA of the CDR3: TGTGCCAGCAGCAAAGGGCGGGACAGTATTTTATCCAAGGACTATGGCTACACCTTC. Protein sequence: CASSKGRDSILSKDYGYTF.

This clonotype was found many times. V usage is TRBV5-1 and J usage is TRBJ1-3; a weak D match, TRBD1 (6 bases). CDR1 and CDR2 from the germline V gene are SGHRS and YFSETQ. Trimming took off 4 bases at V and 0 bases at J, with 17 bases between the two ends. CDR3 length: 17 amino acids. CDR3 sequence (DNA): TGCGCCAGCAGCAGGACCGAACAGGGTACCTCTGGAAACACCATATATTTT. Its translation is CASSRTEQGTSGNTIYF. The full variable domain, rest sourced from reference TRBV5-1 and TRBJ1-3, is KAGVTQTPRYLIKTRGQQVTLSCSPISGHRSVSWYQQTPGQGLQFLFEYFSETQRNKGNFPGRFSGRQFSNSRSEMNVSTLELGDSALYLCASSRTEQGTSGNTIYFGEGSWLTVV.

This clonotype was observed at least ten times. The CDR3 region has the DNA TGTGCCAGCTCACCTCAGGCGGATGAAAAACTGTTTTTT. Protein: CASSPQADEKLFF. The V and J genes are TRBV18 and TRBJ1-4; D is uncertain. The germline CDR1 and CDR2 sequences are KGHSH and LQKENI. V lost 3 bases, J lost 6 bases, and 8 bases lay in between. The CDR3 covers 13 residues.

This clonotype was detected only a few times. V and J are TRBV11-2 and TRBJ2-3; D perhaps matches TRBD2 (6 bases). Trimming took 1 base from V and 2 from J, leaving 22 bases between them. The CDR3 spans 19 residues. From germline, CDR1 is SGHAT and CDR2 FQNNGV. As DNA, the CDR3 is TGTGCCAGCAGCTTAGGAACAGTAGGGGACTTTTCATACACAGATACGCAGTATTTT. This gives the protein CASSLGTVGDFSYTDTQYF.